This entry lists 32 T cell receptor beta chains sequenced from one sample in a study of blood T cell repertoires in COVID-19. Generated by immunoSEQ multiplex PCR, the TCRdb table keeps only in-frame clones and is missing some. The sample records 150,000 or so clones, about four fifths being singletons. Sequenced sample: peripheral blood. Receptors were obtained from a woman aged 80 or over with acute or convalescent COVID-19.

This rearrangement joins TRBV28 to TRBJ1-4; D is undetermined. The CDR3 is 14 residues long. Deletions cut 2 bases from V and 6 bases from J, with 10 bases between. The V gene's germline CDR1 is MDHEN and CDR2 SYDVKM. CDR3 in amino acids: CASSLGQQDEKLFF. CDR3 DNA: TGTGCCAGCAGTTTAGGGCAGCAAGATGAAAAACTGTTTTTT.

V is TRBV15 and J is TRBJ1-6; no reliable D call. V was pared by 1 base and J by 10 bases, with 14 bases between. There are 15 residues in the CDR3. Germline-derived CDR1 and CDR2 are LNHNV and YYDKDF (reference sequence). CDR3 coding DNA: TGTGCCACCAGCAGAGTAGTCGGACTTCCCTCACCCCTCCACTTT. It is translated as CATSRVVGLPSPLHF. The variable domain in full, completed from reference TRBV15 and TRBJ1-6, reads DAMVIQNPRYQVTQFGKPVTLSCSQTLNHNVMYWYQQKSSQAPKLLFHYYDKDFNNEADTPDNFQSRRPNTSFCFLDIRSPGLGDTAMYLCATSRVVGLPSPLHFGNGTRLTVT.

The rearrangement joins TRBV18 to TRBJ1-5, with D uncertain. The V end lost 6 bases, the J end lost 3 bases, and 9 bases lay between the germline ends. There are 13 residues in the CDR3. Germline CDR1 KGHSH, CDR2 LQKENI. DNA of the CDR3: TGTGCCAGCTCGGTCGCGGTCAATCAGCCCCAGCATTTT. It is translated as CASSVAVNQPQHF.

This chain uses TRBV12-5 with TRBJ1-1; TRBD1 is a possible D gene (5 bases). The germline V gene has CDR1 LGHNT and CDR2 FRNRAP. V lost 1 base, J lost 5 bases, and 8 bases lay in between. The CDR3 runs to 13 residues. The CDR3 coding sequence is TGTGCTAGTGGTTTGGAGGCAGGGACTGAAGCTTTCTTT. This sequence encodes CASGLEAGTEAFF.

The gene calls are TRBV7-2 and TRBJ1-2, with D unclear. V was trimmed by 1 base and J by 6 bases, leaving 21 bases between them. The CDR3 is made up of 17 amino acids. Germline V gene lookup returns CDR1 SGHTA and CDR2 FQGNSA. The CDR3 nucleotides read TGTGCCAGCAGCTTAGTACGGCGGGGTGGTAGTTTCGATGGCTACACCTTC. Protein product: CASSLVRRGGSFDGYTF.

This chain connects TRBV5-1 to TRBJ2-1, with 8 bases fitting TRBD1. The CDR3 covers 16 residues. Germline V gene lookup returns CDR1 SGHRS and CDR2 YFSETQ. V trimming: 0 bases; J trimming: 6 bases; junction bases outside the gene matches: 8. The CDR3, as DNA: TGCGCCAGCAGCTTGGGGACAGGGTGGGCGGCCAATGAGCAGTTCTTC. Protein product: CASSLGTGWAANEQFF.

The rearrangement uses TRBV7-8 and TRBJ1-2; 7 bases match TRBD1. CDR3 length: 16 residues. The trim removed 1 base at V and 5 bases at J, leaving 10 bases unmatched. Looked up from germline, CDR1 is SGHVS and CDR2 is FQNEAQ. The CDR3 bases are TGTGCCAGCAGCTTAGACGGCCAGGGGGAACTTTATGGCTACACCTTC. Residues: CASSLDGQGELYGYTF.

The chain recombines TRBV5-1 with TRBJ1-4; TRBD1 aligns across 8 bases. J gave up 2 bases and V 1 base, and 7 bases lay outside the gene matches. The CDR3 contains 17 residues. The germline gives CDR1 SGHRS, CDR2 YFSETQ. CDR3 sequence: CASSLLSGGRTNEKLFF. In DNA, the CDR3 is TGCGCCAGCAGCTTGCTGTCAGGGGGCCGGACTAATGAAAAACTGTTTTTT.

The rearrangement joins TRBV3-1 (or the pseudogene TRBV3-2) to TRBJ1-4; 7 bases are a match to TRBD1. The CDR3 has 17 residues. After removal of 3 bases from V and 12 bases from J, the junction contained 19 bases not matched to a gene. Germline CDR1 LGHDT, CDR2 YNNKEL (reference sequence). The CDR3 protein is CASSQGHRGSRSIELFF. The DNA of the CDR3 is TGTGCCAGCAGCCAGGGCCACAGGGGTTCCAGGTCAATTGAACTGTTTTTT.

The CDR3 region has the DNA TGTGCCAGCAGCCCCGACAGGGGTGACCAGCCCCAGCATTTT. Its protein is CASSPDRGDQPQHF. This chain joins TRBV7-2 and TRBJ1-5, with 8 positions matching TRBD1. Germline V gene data show CDR1 as SGHTA and CDR2 as FQGNSA. This CDR3 region has 14 residues. The V and J ends lost 5 bases and 7 bases, in that order; junction bases with no gene match: 7.

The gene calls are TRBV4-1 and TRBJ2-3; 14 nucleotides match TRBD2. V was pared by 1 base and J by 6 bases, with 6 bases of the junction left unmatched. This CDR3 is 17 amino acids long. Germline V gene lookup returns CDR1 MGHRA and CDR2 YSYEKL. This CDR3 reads CASSQVGTSGGPDTQYF. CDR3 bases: TGCGCCAGCAGCCAAGTTGGGACTAGCGGGGGCCCGGATACGCAGTATTTT.

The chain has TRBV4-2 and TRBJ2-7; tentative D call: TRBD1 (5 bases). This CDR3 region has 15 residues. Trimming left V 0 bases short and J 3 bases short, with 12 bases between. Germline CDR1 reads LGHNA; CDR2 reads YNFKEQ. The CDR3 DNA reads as TGTGCCAGCAGCCAAGAATGGGGCGGCGGCTACGAGCAGTACTTC. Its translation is CASSQEWGGGYEQYF.

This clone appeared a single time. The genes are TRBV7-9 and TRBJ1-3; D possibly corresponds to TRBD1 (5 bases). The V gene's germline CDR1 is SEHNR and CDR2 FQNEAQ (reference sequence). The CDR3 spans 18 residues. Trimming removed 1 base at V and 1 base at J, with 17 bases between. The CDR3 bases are TGTGCCAGCAGCTTAGTTCGCGGGGGGGTCGAATCTGGAAACACCATATATTTT. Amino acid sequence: CASSLVRGGVESGNTIYF.

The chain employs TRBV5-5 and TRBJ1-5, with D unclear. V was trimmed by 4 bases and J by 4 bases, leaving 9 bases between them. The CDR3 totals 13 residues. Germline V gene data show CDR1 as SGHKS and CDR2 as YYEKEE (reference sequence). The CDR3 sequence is CASSLKTNQPQHF. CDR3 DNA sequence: TGTGCCAGCAGCCTGAAGACAAATCAGCCCCAGCATTTT.

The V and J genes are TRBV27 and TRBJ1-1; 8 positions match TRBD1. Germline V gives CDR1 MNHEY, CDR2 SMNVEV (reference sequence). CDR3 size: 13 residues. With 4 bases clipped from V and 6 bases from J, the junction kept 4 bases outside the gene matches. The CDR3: CASSYQTGAEAFF. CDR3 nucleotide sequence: TGTGCCAGCAGTTACCAGACAGGGGCTGAAGCTTTCTTT.

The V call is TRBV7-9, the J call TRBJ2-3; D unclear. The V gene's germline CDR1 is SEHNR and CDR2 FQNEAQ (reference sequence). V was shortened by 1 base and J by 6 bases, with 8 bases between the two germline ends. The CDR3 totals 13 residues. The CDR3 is CASSLEETDTQYF. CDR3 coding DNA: TGTGCCAGCAGCTTAGAGGAGACGGATACGCAGTATTTT.

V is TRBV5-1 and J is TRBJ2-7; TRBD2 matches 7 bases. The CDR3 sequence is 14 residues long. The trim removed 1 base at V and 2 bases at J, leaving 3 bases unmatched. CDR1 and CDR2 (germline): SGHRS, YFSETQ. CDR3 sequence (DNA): TGCGCCAGCAGCTTGTGGGGGGGTCCCTACGAGCAGTACTTC. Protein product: CASSLWGGPYEQYF. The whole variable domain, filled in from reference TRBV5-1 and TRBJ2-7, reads KAGVTQTPRYLIKTRGQQVTLSCSPISGHRSVSWYQQTPGQGLQFLFEYFSETQRNKGNFPGRFSGRQFSNSRSEMNVSTLELGDSALYLCASSLWGGPYEQYFGPGTRLTVT.

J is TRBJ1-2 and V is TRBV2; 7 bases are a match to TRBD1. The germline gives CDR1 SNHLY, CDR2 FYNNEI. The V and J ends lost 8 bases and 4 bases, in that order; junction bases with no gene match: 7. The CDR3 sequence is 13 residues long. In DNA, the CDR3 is TGTGCCAGCTTCCGGGACAGCTTCTATGGCTACACCTTC. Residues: CASFRDSFYGYTF.

Here the CDR3 DNA reads TGTGCCAGCTCACCACGCAGGAAATCCTACGAGCAGTACTTC. Translated: CASSPRRKSYEQYF. This chain connects TRBV18 to TRBJ2-7; D gene unclear. Germline CDR1 KGHSH, CDR2 LQKENI. The CDR3 is 14 residues long. V was pared by 1 base and J by 1 base, with 8 bases between.

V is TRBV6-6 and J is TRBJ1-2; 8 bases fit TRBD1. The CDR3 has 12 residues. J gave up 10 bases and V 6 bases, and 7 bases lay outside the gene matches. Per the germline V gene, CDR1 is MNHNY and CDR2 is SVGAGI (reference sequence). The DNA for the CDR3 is TGTGCCAGCAGCCTGGGACAGGAGTTCTACACCTTC. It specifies CASSLGQEFYTF.

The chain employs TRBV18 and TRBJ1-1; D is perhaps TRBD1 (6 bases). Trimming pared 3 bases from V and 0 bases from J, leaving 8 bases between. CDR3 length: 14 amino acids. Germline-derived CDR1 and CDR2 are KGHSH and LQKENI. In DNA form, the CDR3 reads TGTGCCAGCTCACCCGGACAGCTGAACACTGAAGCTTTCTTT. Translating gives CASSPGQLNTEAFF.

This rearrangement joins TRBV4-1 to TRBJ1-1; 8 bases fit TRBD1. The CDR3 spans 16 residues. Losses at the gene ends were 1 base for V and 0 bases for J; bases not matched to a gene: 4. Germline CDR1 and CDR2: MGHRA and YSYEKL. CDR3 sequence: CASSQGTGRMNTEAFF. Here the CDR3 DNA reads TGCGCCAGCAGCCAAGGGACAGGGAGAATGAACACTGAAGCTTTCTTT.

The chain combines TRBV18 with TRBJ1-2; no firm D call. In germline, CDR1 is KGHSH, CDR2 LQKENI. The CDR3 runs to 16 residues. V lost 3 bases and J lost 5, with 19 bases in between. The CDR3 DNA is TGTGCCAGCTCACCGGGCGGGCGGCAGATGGGTTATGGCTACACCTTC. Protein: CASSPGGRQMGYGYTF.

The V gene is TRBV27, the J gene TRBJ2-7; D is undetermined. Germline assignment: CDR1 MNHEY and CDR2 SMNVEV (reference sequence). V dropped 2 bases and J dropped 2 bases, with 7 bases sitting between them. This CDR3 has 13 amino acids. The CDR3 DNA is TGTGCCAGCAGTTTACTTCCCCCCTACGAGCAGTACTTC. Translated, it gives CASSLLPPYEQYF.

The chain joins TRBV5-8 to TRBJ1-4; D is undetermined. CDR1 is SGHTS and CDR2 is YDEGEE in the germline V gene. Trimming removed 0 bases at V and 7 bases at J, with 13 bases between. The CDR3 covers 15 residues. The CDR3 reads CASSLGRSNGEKLFF. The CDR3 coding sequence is TGTGCCAGCAGCTTGGGGCGGTCAAATGGTGAAAAACTGTTTTTT.

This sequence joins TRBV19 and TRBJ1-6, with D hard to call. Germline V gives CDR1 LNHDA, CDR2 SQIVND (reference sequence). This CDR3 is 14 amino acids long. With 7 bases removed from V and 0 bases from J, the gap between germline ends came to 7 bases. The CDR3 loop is CASTLSSYNSPLHF. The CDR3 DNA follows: TGTGCCAGTACACTGAGCTCCTATAATTCACCCCTCCACTTT.

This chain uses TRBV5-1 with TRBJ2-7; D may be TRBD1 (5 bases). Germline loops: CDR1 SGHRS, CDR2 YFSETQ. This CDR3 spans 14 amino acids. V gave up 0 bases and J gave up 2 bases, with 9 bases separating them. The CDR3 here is CASSLGPGTYEQYF. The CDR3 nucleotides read TGCGCCAGCAGCTTGGGGCCAGGGACCTACGAGCAGTACTTC.

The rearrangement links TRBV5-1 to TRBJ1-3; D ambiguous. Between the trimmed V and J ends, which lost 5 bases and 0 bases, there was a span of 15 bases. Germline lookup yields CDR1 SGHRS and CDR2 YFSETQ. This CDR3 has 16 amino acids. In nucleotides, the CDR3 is TGCGCCAGCAGTCGGAGCCCGGTTTCCTCTGGAAACACCATATATTTT. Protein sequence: CASSRSPVSSGNTIYF.

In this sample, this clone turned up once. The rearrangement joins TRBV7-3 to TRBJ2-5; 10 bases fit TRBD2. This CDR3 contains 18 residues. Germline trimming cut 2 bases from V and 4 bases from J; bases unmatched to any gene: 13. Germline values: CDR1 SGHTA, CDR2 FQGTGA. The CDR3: CASSLPRTSGGTLETQYF. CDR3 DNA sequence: TGTGCCAGCAGCTTACCCCGGACTAGCGGAGGGACGCTAGAGACCCAGTACTTC. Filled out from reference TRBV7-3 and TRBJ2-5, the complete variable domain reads GAGVSQTPSNKVTEKGKYVELRCDPISGHTALYWYRQSLGQGPEFLIYFQGTGAADDSGLPNDRFFAVRPEGSVSTLKIQRTERGDSAVYLCASSLPRTSGGTLETQYFGPGTRLLVL.

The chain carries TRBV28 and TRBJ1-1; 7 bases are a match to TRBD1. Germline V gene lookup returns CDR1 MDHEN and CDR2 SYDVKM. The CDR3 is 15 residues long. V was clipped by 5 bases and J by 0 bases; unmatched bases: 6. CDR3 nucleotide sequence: TGTGCCAGCAGTGGGGGGACAGAGATGAACACTGAAGCTTTCTTT. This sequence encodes CASSGGTEMNTEAFF.

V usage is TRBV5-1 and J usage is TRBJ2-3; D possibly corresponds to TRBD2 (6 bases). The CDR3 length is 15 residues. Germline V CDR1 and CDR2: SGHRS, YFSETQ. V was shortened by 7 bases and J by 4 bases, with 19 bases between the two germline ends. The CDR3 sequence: CASGLSDPVADTQYF. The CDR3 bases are TGCGCCAGCGGACTATCGGACCCGGTAGCAGATACGCAGTATTTT.

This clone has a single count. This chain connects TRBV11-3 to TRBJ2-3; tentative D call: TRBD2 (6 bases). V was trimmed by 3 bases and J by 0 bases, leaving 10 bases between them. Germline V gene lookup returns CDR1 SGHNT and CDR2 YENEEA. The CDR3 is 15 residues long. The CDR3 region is CASSLPGDSTDTQYF. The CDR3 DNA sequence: TGTGCCAGCAGCTTGCCGGGGGATAGCACAGATACGCAGTATTTT.